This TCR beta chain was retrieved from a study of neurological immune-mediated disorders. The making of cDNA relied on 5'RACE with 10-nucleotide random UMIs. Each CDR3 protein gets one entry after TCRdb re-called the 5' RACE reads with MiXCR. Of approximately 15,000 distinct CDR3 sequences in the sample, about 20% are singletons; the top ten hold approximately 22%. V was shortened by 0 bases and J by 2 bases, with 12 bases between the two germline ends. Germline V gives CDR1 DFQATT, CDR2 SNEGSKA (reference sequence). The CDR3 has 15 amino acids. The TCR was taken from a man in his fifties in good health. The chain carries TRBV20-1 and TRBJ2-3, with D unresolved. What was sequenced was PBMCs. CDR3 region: CSARDRRALTDTQYF. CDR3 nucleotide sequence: TGCAGTGCTAGAGATCGACGGGCCCTCACAGATACGCAGTATTTT.